What follows are 30 T cell receptor beta chains derived from one specimen sequenced in a study of T cell responses to AZD1222 COVID-19 vaccine. Clones were sequenced by immunoSEQ multiplex PCR, and TCRdb holds only the in-frame ones, with some missing. Of 120,000 to 150,000 clones in the sample, about 92% were seen once. The material sequenced was peripheral blood, taken on day 0 of AZD1222 vaccination. The source of these receptors is an adult in good health.

As concerns this clone: Distinct nucleotide sequences in the sample also encode this CDR3. The chain carries TRBV6-5 and TRBJ1-2, with D unclear. V was cut by 0 bases and J by 4 bases, with 9 bases left in between. CDR3 length: 14 residues. The germline V gene has CDR1 MNHEY and CDR2 SVGAGI. Here the CDR3 DNA reads TGTGCCAGCAGTTACTCTGGGGAGGGCTATGGCTACACCTTC. It translates to CASSYSGEGYGYTF.

This clone has just one count. The gene calls are TRBV5-1 and TRBJ2-1; 8 nucleotides match TRBD1. Per the germline V gene, CDR1 is SGHRS and CDR2 is YFSETQ. V trimming: 1 base; J trimming: 7 bases; junction bases outside the gene matches: 10. The CDR3 contains 16 residues. CDR3 sequence reads: CASSLSPRGQRNEQFF. In DNA, the CDR3 is TGCGCCAGCAGCTTGAGTCCCAGGGGGCAGCGGAATGAGCAGTTCTTC. The whole variable domain, remainder taken from reference TRBV5-1 and TRBJ2-1, is KAGVTQTPRYLIKTRGQQVTLSCSPISGHRSVSWYQQTPGQGLQFLFEYFSETQRNKGNFPGRFSGRQFSNSRSEMNVSTLELGDSALYLCASSLSPRGQRNEQFFGPGTRLTVL.

The J gene is TRBJ1-5, the V gene TRBV7-9, with a tentative D call TRBD1 (6 bases). CDR3 length: 16 residues. The germline V and J ends were trimmed by 5 bases and 5 bases, with 19 bases remaining between them. Germline CDR1 and CDR2: SEHNR and FQNEAQ (reference sequence). CDR3 coding DNA: TGTGCCAGCAGCCCTTCCAGGACCAAGGGGGATCAGCCCCAGCATTTT. Encoded protein: CASSPSRTKGDQPQHF.

V usage is TRBV7-2 and J usage is TRBJ2-1; no clear D. The germline V and J ends were trimmed by 0 bases and 0 bases, with 9 bases remaining between them. The CDR3 consists of 16 residues. Germline V gene sequence: CDR1 SGHTA, CDR2 FQGNSA. The CDR3 reads CASSLAAASSYNEQFF. For the CDR3, the DNA is TGTGCCAGCAGCTTAGCGGCGGCCAGCTCCTACAATGAGCAGTTCTTC.

The V gene is TRBV27, the J gene TRBJ2-2; possible D gene TRBD2, 6 bases. This CDR3 spans 19 amino acids. The V gene lost 2 bases and the J gene lost 1 base, with 20 bases spanning the gap. Germline assignment: CDR1 MNHEY and CDR2 SMNVEV (reference sequence). The CDR3 region is CASSLLGREAGGNTGELFF. CDR3 bases: TGTGCCAGCAGTTTACTTGGTAGGGAAGCGGGCGGGAACACCGGGGAGCTGTTTTTT.

The CDR3, as DNA: TGTGCCAGCAGTGAACTAGTGCAGCCCCAGCATTTT. Translation gives CASSELVQPQHF. The rearrangement joins TRBV6-1 to TRBJ1-5; D is uncertain. Germline V lookup: CDR1 MNHNS, CDR2 SASEGT. CDR3 length equals 12 residues. The V and J ends lost 2 bases and 7 bases respectively, with 6 bases between them.

This chain joins TRBV7-2 and TRBJ2-7, with 9 bases lining up with TRBD2. Germline CDR1 reads SGHTA; CDR2 reads FQGNSA. The V gene end was trimmed by 5 bases and the J gene end by 3 bases; junction bases not matched to a gene: 8. The CDR3 is 15 amino acids. As DNA, the CDR3 is TGTGCCAGCAGCATGACTAGCGGAGGGTTCTACGAGCAGTACTTC. Encoded protein: CASSMTSGGFYEQYF.

The sample holds a few counts of this clone. This sequence joins TRBV4-3 and TRBJ2-1; 7 nucleotides align to TRBD2. The CDR3 runs to 17 residues. In germline, CDR1 is LGHNA, CDR2 YSLEER. Losses at the gene ends were 1 base for V and 8 bases for J; bases not matched to a gene: 14. The CDR3 sequence is CASSQGWRAGDADEQFF. In nucleotides, the CDR3 is TGCGCCAGCAGCCAAGGATGGCGGGCGGGAGATGCAGATGAGCAGTTCTTC.

The rearrangement links TRBV7-2 to TRBJ1-2; D is perhaps TRBD1 (5 bases). V was pared by 1 base and J by 5 bases, with 11 bases between. The V gene's germline CDR1 is SGHTA and CDR2 FQGNSA. This CDR3 has 14 amino acids. CDR3 DNA: TGTGCCAGCAGCTTAGTGGGGGGTGGGTATGGCTACACCTTC. This codes for CASSLVGGGYGYTF.

This chain uses TRBV6-4 with TRBJ1-1; 7 bases are shared with TRBD1. Germline lookup yields CDR1 MRHNA and CDR2 SNTAGT. The CDR3 has 14 residues. J lost 0 bases, V lost 6 bases, and 4 bases had no gene match. The CDR3: CASRGDSLNTEAFF. CDR3 DNA: TGTGCCAGCAGGGGGGACAGCTTGAACACTGAAGCTTTCTTT.

The V and J genes are TRBV28 and TRBJ1-5; 8 nucleotides match TRBD1. Germline V gene sequence: CDR1 MDHEN, CDR2 SYDVKM. Trimming at V came to 7 bases and at J to 4 bases, leaving 9 bases not matched to a gene. The CDR3 has 15 amino acids. This chain's CDR3 is CASTTWTGTNQPQHF. CDR3 nucleotide sequence: TGTGCCAGCACCACGTGGACAGGGACGAATCAGCCCCAGCATTTT. Complete variable domain (other parts from reference TRBV28 and TRBJ1-5): DVKVTQSSRYLVKRTGEKVFLECVQDMDHENMFWYRQDPGLGLRLIYFSYDVKMKEKGDIPEGYSVSREKKERFSLILESASTNQTSMYLCASTTWTGTNQPQHFGDGTRLSIL.

This rearrangement joins TRBV11-2 to TRBJ1-3; D remains unclear. This CDR3 has 16 amino acids. Trimming cost V 2 bases and J 0 bases, with 11 bases left between them. Germline V gene data show CDR1 as SGHAT and CDR2 as FQNNGV. The CDR3 DNA reads as TGTGCCAGCAGCTTATTCCGGGAACTCTCTGGAAACACCATATATTTT. Protein product: CASSLFRELSGNTIYF. The variable domain in full, with the rest retrieved from reference TRBV11-2 and TRBJ1-3, is EAGVAQSPRYKIIEKRQSVAFWCNPISGHATLYWYQQILGQGPKLLIQFQNNGVVDDSQLPKDRFSAERLKGVDSTLKIQPAKLEDSAVYLCASSLFRELSGNTIYFGEGSWLTVV.

CDR3 DNA: TGTGCCAGCAGACTCTCACAGGGTCGGGGAGCCAATCAGCCCCAGCATTTT. Its translation is CASRLSQGRGANQPQHF. The chain is built from TRBV19 and TRBJ1-5; D possibly corresponds to TRBD1 (6 bases). Trimming pared 9 bases from V and 3 bases from J, leaving 24 bases between. CDR1 is LNHDA and CDR2 is SQIVND in the germline V gene (reference sequence). The CDR3 runs 17 residues.

This CDR3 reads CASMDPGGSSYNEQFF. CDR3 nucleotides: TGCGCCAGCATGGACCCCGGCGGGAGCTCCTACAATGAGCAGTTCTTC. The chain carries TRBV10-2 and TRBJ2-1; 7 bases fit TRBD2. Germline V lookup: CDR1 WSHSY, CDR2 SAAADI. The CDR3 consists of 16 residues. J lost 0 bases, V lost 7 bases, and 9 bases had no gene match.

The chain joins TRBV3-1 (or the pseudogene TRBV3-2) to TRBJ1-1; D uncertain. Trimming left V 6 bases short and J 0 bases short, with 8 bases between. The CDR3 has 13 residues. Germline V gives CDR1 LGHDT, CDR2 YNNKEL (reference sequence). CDR3 nucleotides: TGTGCCAGCAGGCTTACCGTGAACACTGAAGCTTTCTTT. The encoded protein is CASRLTVNTEAFF.

The chain has TRBV18 and TRBJ2-5; 9 bases agree with TRBD1. Losses at the gene ends were 1 base for V and 5 bases for J; bases not matched to a gene: 8. In germline, CDR1 is KGHSH, CDR2 LQKENI. The CDR3 runs to 16 residues. CDR3 in amino acids: CASSPLGQGVGETQYF. CDR3 DNA: TGTGCCAGCTCACCACTGGGACAGGGAGTGGGGGAGACCCAGTACTTC.

This clone was observed once. The chain uses TRBV5-1 and TRBJ2-7; D possibly corresponds to TRBD2 (6 bases). The CDR3 is 14 residues long. Deletions cut 5 bases from V and 5 bases from J, with 17 bases between. Germline CDR1 and CDR2: SGHRS and YFSETQ. The CDR3 spells CASRREGSRDEQYF. Here the CDR3 DNA reads TGCGCCAGCAGGCGGGAAGGTAGCAGAGACGAGCAGTACTTC.

The chain combines TRBV6-5 with TRBJ1-4, with D unclear. The V and J ends lost 0 bases and 12 bases respectively, with 8 bases between them. Germline V gene lookup returns CDR1 MNHEY and CDR2 SVGAGI. The CDR3 covers 12 residues. CDR3 nucleotide sequence: TGTGCCAGCAGTTACTCTCCGGGAGAACTGTTTTTT. Protein sequence: CASSYSPGELFF.

This chain connects TRBV2 to TRBJ1-2; D is unresolved. CDR3 length: 13 residues. V lost 7 bases to trimming and J lost 3 bases, with 12 bases between them. CDR1 SNHLY and CDR2 FYNNEI come from the germline V gene. Written as DNA, the CDR3 is TGTGCCAGCAATGGCGGAGGCGACTATGGCTACACCTTC. Translation gives CASNGGGDYGYTF.

The chain has TRBV5-1 and TRBJ2-1; 13 bases align to TRBD2. The CDR3 has 16 amino acids. J was trimmed by 7 bases and V by 4 bases; bases with no gene match: 8. CDR1 and CDR2 (germline): SGHRS, YFSETQ. The CDR3 loop reads CASSPGLAGERNEQFF. The CDR3 region has the DNA TGCGCCAGCAGCCCCGGACTAGCGGGAGAGAGAAATGAGCAGTTCTTC.

The rearrangement joins TRBV9 to TRBJ2-7; D perhaps matches TRBD2 (5 bases). The V gene lost 0 bases and the J gene lost 4 bases, with 14 bases spanning the gap. Germline CDR1 reads SGDLS; CDR2 reads YYNGEE. This CDR3 is 15 amino acids long. CDR3 sequence reads: CASSVASGGVYEQYF. The CDR3 bases are TGTGCCAGCAGCGTAGCGAGCGGTGGGGTTTACGAGCAGTACTTC.

J is TRBJ1-5 and V is TRBV30; TRBD1 might be the D (6 bases). Germline CDR1 reads GTSNPN; CDR2 reads SVGIG (reference sequence). The CDR3 sequence is 14 residues long. Trimming took 1 base from V and 5 from J, leaving 12 bases between them. Here the CDR3 DNA reads TGTGCCTGGAGTGCTTACAGGGAGGATCAGCCCCAGCATTTT. Its translation is CAWSAYREDQPQHF.

The CDR3 region has the DNA TGTGCCAGTACCTCCAACTATGGCTACACCTTC. Amino acids: CASTSNYGYTF. The chain employs TRBV25-1 and TRBJ1-2; D not certain. CDR1 MGHDK and CDR2 SYGVNS come from the germline V gene. The CDR3 has 11 residues. V shed 9 bases and J shed 2 bases, with 7 bases lying between them.

Note on this clone: Other DNA sequences in the same sample also yield this CDR3. The chain is built from TRBV5-1 and TRBJ1-2; the match to TRBD1 covers 8 bases. The ends lost 0 bases at V and 7 bases at J; junction bases unmatched: 5. The length of the CDR3 is 14 residues. Germline V gene lookup returns CDR1 SGHRS and CDR2 YFSETQ. The DNA of the CDR3 is TGCGCCAGCAGCTTGGCTGGACAGGGTAGTGGCTACACCTTC. Translated, it gives CASSLAGQGSGYTF.

CDR3: CASSEVAGANVLTF. The CDR3, as DNA: TGCGCCAGCAGTGAGGTTGCCGGGGCCAACGTCCTGACTTTC. This chain links TRBV10-1 with TRBJ2-6; D unclear. V was cut by 2 bases and J by 4 bases, with 6 bases left in between. Germline-derived CDR1 and CDR2 are WNHNN and SYGVQD (reference sequence). The CDR3 is 14 residues long.

This clone was detected only once. The chain links TRBV2 to TRBJ2-1; 10 bases are shared with TRBD2. V was clipped by 5 bases and J by 0 bases; unmatched bases: 13. The CDR3 has 19 amino acids. CDR1 is SNHLY, CDR2 FYNNEI, per germline. DNA for the CDR3: TGTGCCAGCAGTCCCCTCCCTAGCGGGGGTTTCAGCTCCTACAATGAGCAGTTCTTC. Translated: CASSPLPSGGFSSYNEQFF. Supplemented by reference TRBV2 and TRBJ2-1, the full variable domain reads EPEVTQTPSHQVTQMGQEVILRCVPISNHLYFYWYRQILGQKVEFLVSFYNNEISEKSEIFDDQFSVERPDGSNFTLKIRSTKLEDSAMYFCASSPLPSGGFSSYNEQFFGPGTRLTVL.

V gene TRBV6-5 combines with J gene TRBJ2-7; maybe TRBD2 (6 bases). The germline CDR1 and CDR2 sequences are MNHEY and SVGAGI. The CDR3 sequence is 16 residues long. Trimming took off 0 bases at V and 7 bases at J, with 19 bases between the two ends. CDR3 protein: CASSYSTEGVALEQYF. CDR3 in DNA: TGTGCCAGCAGTTACTCGACGGAGGGAGTTGCGCTGGAGCAGTACTTC.

The chain uses TRBV4-2 and TRBJ2-1; TRBD2 might be the D (5 bases). V lost 5 bases, J lost 0 bases, and 17 bases lay in between. Germline V gene lookup returns CDR1 LGHNA and CDR2 YNFKEQ. This CDR3 spans 17 amino acids. CDR3 coding DNA: TGTGCCAGCAGCTCTCGCCCCAGCGGAATCTCCTACAATGAGCAGTTCTTC. Translated: CASSSRPSGISYNEQFF.

The CDR3 reads CASSAGTSGSSDEQFF. The CDR3 DNA is TGTGCCAGCAGCGCGGGGACTAGCGGGTCTTCTGATGAGCAGTTCTTC. This rearrangement joins TRBV9 to TRBJ2-1, with 12 bases lining up with TRBD2. The V gene's germline CDR1 is SGDLS and CDR2 YYNGEE. This CDR3 has 16 amino acids. The junction had 9 bases not matched to a gene; V was cut back by 3 bases and J by 8 bases.

This clone appeared once. The V call is TRBV12-3 or TRBV12-4, the J call TRBJ2-1, with TRBD2 as a possible D gene (5 bases). This CDR3 region has 11 residues. Deletions cut 8 bases from V and 9 bases from J, with 11 bases between. Written as DNA, the CDR3 is TGTGCCAGCGAAATACGGGGTGAGCAGTTCTTC. Translated: CASEIRGEQFF.